These 5 T cell receptor beta chains share one sample of origin, sequenced in a study of T cells in tumors after PD-1 blockade. Repertoires were generated with immunoSEQ multiplex PCR, while TCRdb's copy carries only in-frame clones and drops some. The sample yields around 50,000 clones, roughly 79% seen once. Sequenced here: PBMCs, sampled before anti-PD-1 treatment. The receptor set was obtained from a human donor with basal cell carcinoma.

The chain links TRBV23-1 to TRBJ1-6, with a weak D call TRBD1 (5 bases). TRBV23-1 is noted as an ORF with a role that remains uncertain. The CDR3 covers 12 residues. Trimming pared 8 bases from V and 11 bases from J, leaving 13 bases between. CDR3 nucleotide sequence: TGCGCCAGCTTCCGGGACGGAGCACCCCTCCACTTT. Its protein product is CASFRDGAPLHF.

This chain uses TRBV27 with TRBJ1-4; D uncertain. Germline-derived CDR1 and CDR2 are MNHEY and SMNVEV (reference sequence). Trimming shortened V by 6 bases and J by 2 bases, and 10 bases separated the two germline ends. The CDR3 spans 14 residues. The CDR3 region is CASSREATNEKLFF. The CDR3 nucleotides are TGTGCCAGCAGCCGGGAGGCTACTAATGAAAAACTGTTTTTT.

This clone occurred once. This chain connects TRBV30 to TRBJ1-1; no clear D. CDR1 is GTSNPN, CDR2 SVGIG, per germline (reference sequence). The germline V and J ends were trimmed by 5 bases and 4 bases, with 11 bases remaining between them. The CDR3 length is 12 residues. The DNA for the CDR3 is TGTGCCTGGGGCCCCGCCAGCACTGAAGCTTTCTTT. It is translated as CAWGPASTEAFF.

The gene calls are TRBV30 and TRBJ2-7, with TRBD1 identical over 7 bases. CDR3 length: 12 residues. CDR1 GTSNPN and CDR2 SVGIG come from the germline V gene (reference sequence). The V segment lost 4 bases and the J segment 4 bases; nucleotides outside the gene matches: 4. The CDR3: CAWNRGSYEQYF. CDR3 nucleotide sequence: TGTGCCTGGAACAGGGGCTCTTACGAGCAGTACTTC.

The V and J genes are TRBV6-5 and TRBJ1-4; no clear D. This CDR3 is built from 14 residues. Deletions cut 0 bases from V and 2 bases from J, with 4 bases between. From germline, CDR1 is MNHEY and CDR2 SVGAGI. The CDR3, as DNA: TGTGCCAGCAGTTACTCCGAGACTAATGAAAAACTGTTTTTT. This codes for CASSYSETNEKLFF.